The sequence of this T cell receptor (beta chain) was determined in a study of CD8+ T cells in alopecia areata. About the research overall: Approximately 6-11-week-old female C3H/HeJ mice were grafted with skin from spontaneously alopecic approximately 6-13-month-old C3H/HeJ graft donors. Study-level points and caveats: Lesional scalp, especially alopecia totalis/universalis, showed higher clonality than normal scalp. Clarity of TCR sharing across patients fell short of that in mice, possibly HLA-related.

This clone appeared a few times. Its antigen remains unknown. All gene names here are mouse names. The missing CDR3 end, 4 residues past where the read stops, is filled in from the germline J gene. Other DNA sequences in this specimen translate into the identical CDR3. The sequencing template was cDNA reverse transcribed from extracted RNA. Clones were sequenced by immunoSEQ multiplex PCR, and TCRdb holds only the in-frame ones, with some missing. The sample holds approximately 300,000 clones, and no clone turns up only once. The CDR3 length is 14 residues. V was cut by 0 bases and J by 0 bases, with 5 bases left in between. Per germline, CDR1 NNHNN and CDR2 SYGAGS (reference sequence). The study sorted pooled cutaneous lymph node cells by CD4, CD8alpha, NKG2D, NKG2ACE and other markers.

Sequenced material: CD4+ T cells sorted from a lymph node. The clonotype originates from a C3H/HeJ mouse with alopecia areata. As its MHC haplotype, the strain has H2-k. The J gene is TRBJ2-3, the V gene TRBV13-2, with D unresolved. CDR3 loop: CASGDAHSAETLYF. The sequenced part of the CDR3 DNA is TGTGCCAGCGGTGATGCACATAGTGCAGAA.